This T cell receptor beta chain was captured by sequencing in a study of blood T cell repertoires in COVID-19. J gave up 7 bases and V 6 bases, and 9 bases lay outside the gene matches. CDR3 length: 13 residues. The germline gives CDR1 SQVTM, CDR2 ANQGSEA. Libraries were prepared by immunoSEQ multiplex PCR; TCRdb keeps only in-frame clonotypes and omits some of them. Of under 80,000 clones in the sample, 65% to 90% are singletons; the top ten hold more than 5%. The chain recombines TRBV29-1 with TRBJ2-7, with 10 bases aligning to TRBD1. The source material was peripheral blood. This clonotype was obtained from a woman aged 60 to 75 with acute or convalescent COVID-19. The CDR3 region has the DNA TGCAGCGTCTACTCCGGGACAGGGGATGAGCAGTACTTC. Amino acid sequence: CSVYSGTGDEQYF.